This T cell receptor (beta chain) is drawn from a study of lymphopenia after photon versus proton radiotherapy. Study results and caveats: After the lymphocyte nadir, photon-treated repertoires showed oligoclonal expansion, especially of CD8+ Temra cells.

Repertoires were generated with immunoSEQ multiplex PCR, while TCRdb's copy carries only in-frame clones and drops some. The sample has some 170,000 clones, roughly nine tenths seen once. As concerns this clone: Its antigen is still unknown.

Germline-derived CDR1 and CDR2 are SGHNT and YYREEE (reference sequence). The CDR3 runs 15 residues. Between the trimmed V and J ends, which lost 2 bases and 7 bases, there was a span of 18 bases. The sequencing used peripheral blood, collected from a patient treated with photon-based radiotherapy. The sequence was obtained from a man aged 45-65 years with gastric cancer. The J gene is TRBJ1-2, the V gene TRBV5-4; TRBD1 is a possible D gene (5 bases). As DNA, the CDR3 is TGTGCCAGCAGCTTTGGGGTCCCGAGGGGAGCTGGCTACACCTTC. Amino acid sequence: CASSFGVPRGAGYTF. The variable domain in full, with the rest retrieved from reference TRBV5-4 and TRBJ1-2, is ETGVTQSPTHLIKTRGQQVTLRCSSQSGHNTVSWYQQALGQGPQFIFQYYREEENGRGNFPPRFSGLQFPNYSSELNVNALELDDSALYLCASSFGVPRGAGYTFGSGTRLTVV.